Listed here is a single TCR beta chain. Its specificity is not known. The data belong to a study of shared clonotypes between healthy human individuals. Study details: The cohort comprised a couple of women and a few men. Their ages spanned 18 to 49 years. Whole-study findings and limits: Sequencing depth was expected to affect clonotype sharing among donors. Genetic and exposure-history diversity was limited by the small donor number.

Clones were read by immunoSEQ multiplex PCR, and TCRdb kept only the in-frame ones, dropping some. Of hundreds of thousands of clones listed, around 81% were seen once; the top ten hold around 12%. Those who donated, Caucasian adults without exception, all lived in Nashville, Tennessee. The CDR3 has 19 residues. Germline assignment: CDR1 MNHEY and CDR2 SMNVEV (reference sequence). The V end was cut by 0 bases, the J end by 4 bases, with 21 bases between. The rearrangement links TRBV27 to TRBJ1-4; tentative D call: TRBD1 (5 bases). The sequenced sample consisted of PBMCs. This receptor was obtained from a woman aged 40 to 50 in good health. Some clones in this sample may be carry-over from other donors' samples. CDR3: CASSLSAGGGWAFNEKLFF. The DNA for the CDR3 is TGTGCCAGCAGTTTATCGGCTGGGGGGGGTTGGGCCTTTAATGAAAAACTGTTTTTT.